The following is a T cell receptor beta chain sequence with its context. The antigen remains unidentified. Time point described: cycle 4 day 1 (C4D1), after more than five weeks of nivolumab. All patients relapsed after autologous stem cell transplantation, and brentuximab vedotin exposure varied. With magnetic negative selection, CD4+ T cells were purified from PBMCs that had been thawed. CDR3 length: 15 amino acids. V dropped 8 bases and J dropped 2; count of bases not matched to a gene: 7. Per the germline V gene, CDR1 is ENHRY and CDR2 is SYGVKD. The data were taken from a study of PD-1 blockade in classical Hodgkin lymphoma. Overall study findings and caveats: Initiation of nivolumab under 1 year after ASCT led to exclusion of patients. Diversity in CD4+ TCRs, unlike that measured in CD8+ TCRs, had risen significantly by C4D1. Differences between repertoires have undefined causes, possibly disease activity or prior therapy. Newly diagnosed patients were said to have less baseline TCR diversity than healthy donors did.

The method was immunoSEQ multiplex PCR; TCRdb's version includes in-frame clones alone and lacks a portion of them. In the table there are 9,000 to 10,000 clones, about 68% of which are singletons. The source material was CD4+ T cells from blood, sampled before the fourth cycle of nivolumab. This TCR derives from a human donor with classical Hodgkin lymphoma. The V call is TRBV10-3, the J call TRBJ2-3, with TRBD2 matching over 10 bases. The CDR3 nucleotides read TGTGCCATCTCCGCAGCGGGGGGGACCACAGATACGCAGTATTTT. Its protein is CAISAAGGTTDTQYF.